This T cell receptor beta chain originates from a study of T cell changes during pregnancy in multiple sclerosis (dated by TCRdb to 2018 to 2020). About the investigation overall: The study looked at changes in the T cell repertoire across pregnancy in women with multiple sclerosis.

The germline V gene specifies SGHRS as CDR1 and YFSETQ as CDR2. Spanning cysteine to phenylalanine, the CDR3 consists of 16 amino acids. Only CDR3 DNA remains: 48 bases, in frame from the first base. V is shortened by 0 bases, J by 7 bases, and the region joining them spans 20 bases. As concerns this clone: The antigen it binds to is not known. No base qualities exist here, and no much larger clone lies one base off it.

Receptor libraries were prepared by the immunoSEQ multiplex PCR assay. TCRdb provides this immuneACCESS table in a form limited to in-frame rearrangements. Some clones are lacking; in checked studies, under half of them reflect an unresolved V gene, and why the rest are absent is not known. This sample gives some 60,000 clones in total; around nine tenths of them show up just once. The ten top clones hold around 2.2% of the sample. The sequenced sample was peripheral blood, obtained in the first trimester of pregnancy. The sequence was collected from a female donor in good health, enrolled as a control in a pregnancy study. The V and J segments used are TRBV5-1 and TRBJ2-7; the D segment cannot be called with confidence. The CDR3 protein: CASSLGRVLPDEEQYF. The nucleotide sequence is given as TGCGCCAGCAGCTTGGGCCGGGTCCTCCCAGATGAAGAGCAGTACTTC.